This T cell receptor beta chain derives from a study of cytomegalovirus exposure and HLA in healthy donors. This clone is medium-sized in the sample. The PCR ran on 60 Vbeta and 13 Jbeta primers. Profiled with immunoSEQ multiplex PCR; TCRdb holds only in-frame clones, not every one. Of about 110,000 clones listed, roughly 80% are singletons. This CDR3 contains 12 residues. Trimming cost V 8 bases and J 6 bases, with 14 bases left between them. In germline, CDR1 is LNHNV, CDR2 YYDKDF (reference sequence). The material sequenced was PBMCs. This clonotype originated in a woman aged 40 to 50 in good health and CMV-seropositive. J is TRBJ2-7 and V is TRBV15; D is unresolved. CDR3 DNA sequence: TGTGCCACCCAGGCCATCGCCGGCGAGCAGTACTTC. Translated, it gives CATQAIAGEQYF.